The rows below give T cell receptor beta chains drawn from one sample of a study of Graves' ophthalmopathy and Graves' hyperthyroidism. TCRdb independently ran MiXCR on the multiplex PCR reads; one entry per CDR3 protein. This table holds 580,000 or so distinct CDR3 sequences, about 35% found once. The sample was peripheral blood or thyroid tissue (not recorded which). Every receptor here comes from an adult man with Graves' hyperthyroidism. Each CDR3 is given with its conserved first and last residue. Each record gives: V gene, J gene, clone size, D gene, CDR3 DNA, CDR3 protein. A D gene is named only where the DNA matches it firmly. Only some rows state a clone size, as once, few, many or a class for expanded clones.

TRBV29-1	TRBJ2-7	many	NA	TGCAGCGTCAAGCTGCAGAACGACTACGAGCAGTACTTC	CSVKLQNDYEQYF
TRBV24-1	TRBJ1-4	NA	NA	TGTGCCACCAGTGATCAGGCAGGGGCCTACAATGAAAAACTGTTTTTT	CATSDQAGAYNEKLFF
TRBV20-1	TRBJ2-7	many	TRBD2	TGCAGTGCTAGGCTAGCGGGAGGGCCTTCCTACGAGCAGTACTTC	CSARLAGGPSYEQYF
TRBV6-5	TRBJ2-5	NA	NA	TGTGCCAGCAAGCGAGGCACAGATACGCAGTACTTC	CASKRGTDTQYF
TRBV12-3/TRBV12-4	TRBJ1-1	NA	NA	TGTGCCAGCAGTTTGGTGGCAGGGGAAACTCAAGCTTTCTTT	CASSLVAGETQAFF
TRBV6-5	TRBJ2-5	few	TRBD2	TGTGCCAGCAGTACCCCCGGGGGAGCGGGAGCACAAGAGACCCAGTACTTC	CASSTPGGAGAQETQYF
TRBV30	TRBJ2-7	once	TRBD1	TGTGCCTGGAGAGGTCCGGGACAGGTCCTCTACGAGCAGTACTTC	CAWRGPGQVLYEQYF
TRBV20-1	TRBJ1-1	medium-sized	NA	TGCAGTGCGAAGGCCGGGGACACTGAAGCTTTCTTT	CSAKAGDTEAFF
TRBV6-5	TRBJ2-6	many	NA	TGTGCCAGCAGTTTGTCGGGGGGGGCCAACGTCCTGACTTTC	CASSLSGGANVLTF
TRBV2	TRBJ2-3	NA	TRBD2	TGTGCCAGCAGTCTAACTAGCGGGAGGGCCTTAGATACGCAGTATTTT	CASSLTSGRALDTQYF
TRBV7-9	TRBJ1-2	few	TRBD1	TGTGCCAGCAGCCCACCCCGGGACAGCCTCCGAATGAACTATGGCTACACCTTC	CASSPPRDSLRMNYGYTF
TRBV7-9	TRBJ2-1	few	NA	TGTGCCAGCAGCACGGACAGTGCCGGGGGGCAGTTCTTC	CASSTDSAGGQFF
TRBV25-1	TRBJ1-4	NA	TRBD1	TGTGCCAGCCAAGATGACAGGGATAGGGAAAAACTGTTTTTT	CASQDDRDREKLFF
TRBV7-8	TRBJ2-3	few	NA	TGTGCCAGCAGCCTAACTACCCCAGATACGCAGTATTTT	CASSLTTPDTQYF
TRBV10-3	TRBJ2-7	NA	TRBD2	TGTGCCAGCAGTGCTTCTAGCGGGGGGCCGACCTACGAGCAGTACTTC	CASSASSGGPTYEQYF
TRBV18	TRBJ1-6	NA	NA	TGTGCCAGCTCACCAGGGGGCAATAATTCACCCCTCCACTTT	CASSPGGNNSPLHF
TRBV29-1	TRBJ1-6	many	TRBD1	TGCAGCGCCCCCTCTGGGACAGGAGAGAATTCACCCCTCCACTTT	CSAPSGTGENSPLHF
TRBV12-3/TRBV12-4	TRBJ1-1	many	NA	TGTGCCAGCAGTTTTCGGGGTTACACTGAAGCTTTCTTT	CASSFRGYTEAFF
TRBV7-9	TRBJ2-7	many	NA	TGTGCCAGCAGCTCGTTACTCCGGACAGCCGAGCAGTACTTC	CASSSLLRTAEQYF
TRBV10-3	TRBJ2-2	few	NA	TGTGCCAGCAGTGAAGGGACGAGGAACACCGGGGAGCTGTTTTTT	CASSEGTRNTGELFF
TRBV20-1	TRBJ1-1	NA	NA	TGCAGTGCTAGAGTGGTAGCGGGCGCAAACACTGAAGCTTTCTTT	CSARVVAGANTEAFF
TRBV5-5	TRBJ2-7	many	NA	TGTGCCAGCAGCTGGGGGACGGCGTGGGAGCAGTACTTC	CASSWGTAWEQYF
TRBV20-1	TRBJ2-5	once	NA	TGCAGTGCCCGCGGGACAGCGCGACAAGAGACCCAGTACTTC	CSARGTARQETQYF
TRBV6-5	TRBJ1-5	NA	TRBD1	TGTGCCAGCAGTTCTACCCGTACCACGACAGGGCGGGTCAATCAGCCCCAGCATTTT	CASSSTRTTTGRVNQPQHF
TRBV7-9	TRBJ2-5	many	NA	TGTGCCAGCAGCTTCCTAGATGAGACCCAGTACTTC	CASSFLDETQYF
TRBV12-3/TRBV12-4	TRBJ2-7	NA	NA	TGTGCCAGCAGCTTAGCCGATAGGGGGAGTTTCAGGGAGCAGTACTTC	CASSLADRGSFREQYF
TRBV24-1	TRBJ2-1	NA	TRBD2	TGTGCCACCAGTGATTTGCAGGGGACTAGCGGGGGGCAGTTCTTC	CATSDLQGTSGGQFF
TRBV12-3/TRBV12-4	TRBJ2-5	many	NA	TGTGCCAGCAGGGGAGGCGAGACCCAGTACTTC	CASRGGETQYF
TRBV6-5	TRBJ1-1	NA	NA	TGTGCCAGCAGTATGATAGGGACCCGCCTCGAAGCTTTCTTT	CASSMIGTRLEAFF
TRBV10-3	TRBJ2-7	many	TRBD1	TGTGCCATCAGTGAATGGGACAGAAACTACGAGCAGTACTTC	CAISEWDRNYEQYF
TRBV9	TRBJ2-3	NA	NA	TGTGCCAGCAGCGTAGGTGGGGTTTGGACAGATACGCAGTATTTT	CASSVGGVWTDTQYF
TRBV25-1	TRBJ1-1	many	NA	TGTGCCAGCAGTGACGTACGTGGGCCCTTGAACACTGAAGCTTTCTTT	CASSDVRGPLNTEAFF
TRBV7-9	TRBJ1-1	many	NA	TGTGCCAGCAGCACTGAGTCGGAGAGGACTGAAGCTTTCTTT	CASSTESERTEAFF
TRBV6-5	TRBJ2-5	many	NA	TGTGCCAGCAGTTACTCGGTATCAGAGACCCAGTACTTC	CASSYSVSETQYF
TRBV2	TRBJ2-7	few	NA	TGTGCCAGCAGTAAAGCGAGGACGGGGTCCTACGAGCAGTACTTC	CASSKARTGSYEQYF
TRBV29-1	TRBJ2-7	NA	NA	TGCAGCTTGCTGGGTCCTGGCAACGACGAGCAGTACTTC	CSLLGPGNDEQYF
TRBV7-9	TRBJ1-4	many	NA	TGTGCCAGCAGCTTAGACGAGGGAACAAATGAAAAACTGTTTTTT	CASSLDEGTNEKLFF
TRBV9	TRBJ2-7	many	NA	TGTGCCAGCAGCGTAGCTATGGAATCCTACGAGCAGTACTTC	CASSVAMESYEQYF
TRBV7-3	TRBJ1-2	NA	NA	TGTGCCAGCAGCTTAACAGGGTCGAATGGCTACACCTTC	CASSLTGSNGYTF
TRBV2	TRBJ1-5	NA	NA	TGTGCCATCCGGAAGGGGGAGGGCAATCAGCCCCAGCATTTT	CAIRKGEGNQPQHF
TRBV7-9	TRBJ2-1	once	TRBD2	TGTGCCAGTAGACTAGCGGGAGGGATGAAAGGTGAGCAGTTCTTC	CASRLAGGMKGEQFF
TRBV6-5	TRBJ1-1	NA	NA	TGTGCCAGCGAGAGGGACGATATGAACACTGAAGCTTTCTTT	CASERDDMNTEAFF
TRBV2	TRBJ2-5	NA	TRBD2	TGTGCCAGCAGTGAATCGACTAGCGGGATCCAAGAGACCCAGTACTTC	CASSESTSGIQETQYF
TRBV24-1	TRBJ2-3	NA	NA	TGTGCCACCAGTGATCAGGAGCTAGCGGATACGCAGTATTTT	CATSDQELADTQYF
TRBV7-9	TRBJ2-1	NA	TRBD2	TGTGCTAGCAGCCACCGGACTAGCGGGAGCTCCTACAATGAGCAGTTCTTC	CASSHRTSGSSYNEQFF